Listed below are T cell receptor beta chains from one sample, sequenced in a study of T cell changes during pregnancy in multiple sclerosis. The table came from immunoSEQ multiplex PCR; TCRdb's copy has only in-frame clones and leaves some out. In the table there are some 97,000 clones, about 94% of which are singletons. Source: peripheral blood, taken before pregnancy. The receptors here all came from a female donor with multiple sclerosis, enrolled in a pregnancy study. CDR3s include the opening cysteine and the closing phenylalanine or tryptophan. Each record gives: D gene, J gene, V gene, CDR3 length, clone size, CDR3 protein, CDR3 DNA. The D gene is left open where the match is weak. Expanded clones are given a class, and other clones once, few, many or no size at all.

TRBD1 TRBJ2-7 TRBV7-9 15 . CASSPRDRDPGEQYF TGTGCCAGCAGCCCCCGGGACAGGGACCCGGGCGAGCAGTACTTC
TRBD1 TRBJ1-1 TRBV9 14 . CASSGGQGNTEAFF TGTGCCAGCAGCGGAGGACAGGGGAACACTGAAGCTTTCTTT
. TRBJ2-5 TRBV21-1 15 . CASSKPGQNQETQYF TGTGCCAGCAGCAAACCGGGACAGAACCAAGAGACCCAGTACTTC
TRBD1 TRBJ1-1 TRBV19 12 . CASGQVYAEAFF TGTGCCAGCGGACAGGTTTATGCTGAAGCTTTCTTT
TRBD1 TRBJ1-1 TRBV5-1 19 . CASSPGQGLGKLLYTEAFF TGCGCCAGCAGCCCGGGACAGGGCTTGGGGAAACTGCTTTACACTGAAGCTTTCTTT
TRBD2 TRBJ2-5 TRBV6-5 15 . CASSYGAGVKETQYF TGTGCCAGCAGTTACGGGGCGGGAGTGAAGGAGACCCAGTACTTC
. TRBJ2-1 TRBV6-1 16 . CASSVGSGDAYNEQFF TGTGCCAGCAGTGTAGGGTCGGGAGATGCCTACAATGAGCAGTTCTTC
. TRBJ1-3 TRBV7-6 15 . CASSLYESSGNTIYF TGTGCCAGCAGCTTATACGAGAGCTCTGGAAACACCATATATTTT
TRBD1 TRBJ2-2 TRBV18 13 once CASSSGQPGELFF TGTGCCAGCTCATCGGGACAGCCCGGGGAGCTGTTTTTT
TRBD1 TRBJ1-2 TRBV29-1 14 . CSVVLGTVNYGYTF TGCAGCGTTGTCCTCGGGACAGTGAACTATGGCTACACCTTC
TRBD1 TRBJ2-7 TRBV14 14 once CASSHRGSSYEQYF TGTGCCAGCAGCCACAGGGGGAGCTCCTACGAGCAGTACTTC
. TRBJ2-7 TRBV6-5 11 . CATTTPYEQYF TGTGCCACGACTACTCCCTACGAGCAGTACTTC
TRBD2 TRBJ2-7 TRBV4-1 15 . CASSHDLGLAYEQYF TGCGCCAGCAGCCATGACCTGGGACTAGCCTACGAGCAGTACTTC
TRBD2 TRBJ2-2 TRBV30 13 . CAHSGLTPGELFF TGTGCCCATAGCGGGTTGACACCCGGGGAGCTGTTTTTT
TRBD1 TRBJ2-3 TRBV28 17 . CASSSRPTGGWTDTQYF TGTGCCAGCAGTTCCCGCCCGACAGGGGGTTGGACAGATACGCAGTATTTT
TRBD2 TRBJ2-7 TRBV28 15 . CASTSLGTSGYEQYF TGTGCCAGCACCTCTCTCGGGACTAGCGGCTACGAGCAGTACTTC
TRBD1 TRBJ2-1 TRBV28 16 . CASSSPRGQGAIEQFF TGTGCCAGCAGTTCCCCCCGGGGACAGGGGGCTATTGAGCAGTTCTTC
TRBD2 TRBJ2-2 TRBV11-3 18 . CASSSPQREGLGTGELFF TGTGCCAGCAGCAGCCCCCAGCGGGAGGGCCTCGGCACCGGGGAGCTGTTTTTT
TRBD1 TRBJ2-7 TRBV5-1 15 . CASSFFTGQNYEQYF TGCGCCAGCAGCTTTTTTACGGGACAGAACTACGAGCAGTACTTC
TRBD1 TRBJ1-5 TRBV4-1 18 . CASSQAEHQQTGNQPQHF TGCGCCAGCAGCCAAGCAGAGCACCAACAGACAGGGAATCAGCCCCAGCATTTT
. TRBJ2-2 TRBV14 14 . CASSPLVRTGELFF TGTGCCAGCAGCCCACTAGTTAGGACCGGGGAGCTGTTTTTT
TRBD1 TRBJ1-2 TRBV18 14 . CASSPRTGTEGYTF TGTGCCAGCTCACCAAGGACAGGGACGGAGGGCTACACCTTC
. TRBJ1-1 TRBV28 15 . CASSPRTDFNTEAFF TGTGCCAGCAGTCCTCGGACAGATTTTAACACTGAAGCTTTCTTT
. TRBJ1-5 TRBV19 15 once CASSIAQVRNQPQHF TGTGCCAGTAGTATAGCACAGGTACGCAATCAGCCCCAGCATTTT
. TRBJ1-1 TRBV20-1 11 few CSARGGFEAFF TGCAGTGCTAGAGGCGGGTTTGAAGCTTTCTTT
TRBD2 TRBJ2-5 TRBV7-7 16 . CASSAGTSGSQETQYF TGTGCCAGCAGCGCCGGGACTAGCGGGAGCCAAGAGACCCAGTACTTC
. TRBJ1-5 TRBV6-1 15 once CASSEGPSVAQPQHF TGTGCCAGCAGTGAAGGGCCAAGCGTAGCTCAGCCCCAGCATTTT
TRBD1 TRBJ1-1 TRBV11-2 12 . CASGLTGHPTFF TGTGCCAGCGGCCTGACAGGGCACCCAACTTTCTTT
TRBD2 TRBJ2-7 TRBV2 10 once CASRGTSPWF TGTGCCAGCAGGGGGACTAGCCCTTGGTTC
TRBD1 TRBJ2-6 TRBV28 17 . CASSLERGLPGANVLTF TGTGCCAGCAGTTTAGAAAGGGGGCTACCTGGGGCCAACGTCCTGACTTTC
. TRBJ2-7 TRBV10-3 15 . CAISELASYSYEQYF TGTGCCATCAGTGAGTTAGCTTCTTACTCCTACGAGCAGTACTTC
. TRBJ2-7 TRBV7-2 13 once CASSLTARPEQYF TGTGCCAGCAGCTTAACGGCGCGGCCCGAGCAGTACTTC
. TRBJ2-7 TRBV9 15 once CASSVGGTGDYEQYF TGTGCCAGCAGCGTAGGTGGGACGGGAGACTACGAGCAGTACTTC
. TRBJ2-5 TRBV6-5 14 . CASSSPEYQETQYF TGTGCCAGCAGTTCCCCGGAGTACCAAGAGACCCAGTACTTC
TRBD2 TRBJ2-1 TRBV14 16 . CASSQGGLAGAYEQFF TGTGCCAGCAGCCAAGGGGGACTAGCGGGAGCCTATGAGCAGTTCTTC
TRBD1 TRBJ1-1 TRBV18 17 . CASSPFRGSQGDTEAFF TGTGCCAGCTCACCGTTCAGGGGTTCCCAGGGGGACACTGAAGCTTTCTTT
TRBD1 TRBJ2-7 TRBV7-6 17 . CASSLGSGTGSLYEQYF TGTGCCAGCAGCTTAGGTAGTGGGACAGGGTCCCTCTACGAGCAGTACTTC
. TRBJ2-6 TRBV6-1 17 . CASSGTILTTGANVLTF TGTGCCAGCAGTGGGACTATCCTAACAACTGGGGCCAACGTCCTGACTTTC
. TRBJ2-2 TRBV7-2 14 . CASSPSRGTGELFF TGTGCCAGCAGCCCAAGCAGAGGCACCGGGGAGCTGTTTTTT
TRBD1 TRBJ2-7 TRBV7-9 16 once CASSLSPTGALYEQYF TGTGCCAGCAGCTTATCCCCGACAGGGGCGCTCTACGAGCAGTACTTC
. TRBJ2-7 TRBV4-2 17 . CASSRQGGKRVTYEQYF TGTGCCAGCAGCCGCCAAGGAGGGAAGAGGGTTACCTACGAGCAGTACTTC
TRBD2 TRBJ2-5 TRBV2 15 . CASRDTSGRTETQYF TGTGCCAGCAGGGACACTAGCGGGAGGACGGAGACCCAGTACTTC